The source of this T cell receptor beta chain is a study of blood T cell repertoires in COVID-19. Study summary: Some COVID-19 samples were acute and others convalescent; all came from the United States, Italy and Spain.

TCRdb's copy holds only in-frame clones and misses some; the assay was immunoSEQ multiplex PCR. Seen here are about 160,000 clones, 80% to 90% observed once, and the top ten hold about 1%. Germline lookup yields CDR1 SGHRS and CDR2 YFSETQ. The CDR3 sequence is 14 residues long. V shed 0 bases and J shed 8 bases, with 14 bases lying between them. The receptor comes from a middle-aged man with acute or convalescent COVID-19. The sample was peripheral blood. The chain links TRBV5-1 to TRBJ1-2; no clear D gene. The CDR3 is CASSLESQVGGYTF. The CDR3, as DNA: TGCGCCAGCAGCTTGGAATCCCAGGTCGGCGGCTACACCTTC.